This T cell receptor (beta chain) was captured by sequencing in a study of T cell clonotyping in hematopoietic cell transplantation. Study-wide context: Recipient samples before transplant were obtained post-cytoreduction. Study results and limitations: At the given depth, recipient repertoires were over 95% de novo clonotypes. CD4 and CD8 repertoire contributions could not be separated without sorting. After transplant, recipient diversity fell while pathologically expanded clonotypes grew through day 180.

As regards this clone: Its antigen is not identified.

Clones were read by immunoSEQ multiplex PCR, and TCRdb kept only the in-frame ones, dropping some. The sample shows approximately 22,000 clones, 90% of them seen only once. The time point was: recipient sample about 28 days before transplant, after cytoreduction. The sequencing used peripheral blood mononuclear cells, collected before stem cell transplant. The source is a man between 18 and 29 years old with biphenotypic leukemia. Some clones in this sample may be carry-over from other donors' samples.

CDR3 loop: CASSMEGRRTEAFF. CDR3 DNA: TGTGCCAGTAGTATGGAAGGGAGAAGGACTGAAGCTTTCTTT. The gene calls are TRBV19 and TRBJ1-1; D gene uncertain. V was clipped by 3 bases and J by 5 bases, with 13 bases between them. Germline CDR1 is LNHDA and CDR2 is SQIVND (reference sequence). The CDR3 runs 14 residues.